These 24 T cell receptor beta chains share one sample of origin, sequenced in a study of T cell repertoires in cytomegalovirus infection. From the reads, TCRdb called clonotypes with MiXCR, one entry per CDR3 protein. The table shows fewer than 700,000 distinct CDR3 sequences, with approximately 25% occurring only once. Sequenced input: CD8+ T cells from PBMCs. The receptors were sampled from a human donor in good health (CMV status not recorded). Some clones in this sample may be carry-over from other donors' samples.

This clonotype was detected many times. The chain links TRBV10-3 to TRBJ1-1; perhaps TRBD1 as D (6 bases). Trimming left V 10 bases short and J 5 bases short, with 17 bases between. This CDR3 contains 13 residues. Germline V lookup: CDR1 ENHRY, CDR2 SYGVKD. CDR3 sequence (DNA): TGTGCCACTGGACAGTACCCCAGAACTGAAGCTTTCTTT. Amino acids: CATGQYPRTEAFF.

This clonotype was recorded at least ten times. CDR3 in DNA: TGTGCCAGCAGCCCAGGGGGGGCCCAGCATTTT. Translation gives CASSPGGAQHF. The chain couples TRBV7-9 to TRBJ1-5; TRBD1 agrees at 7 bases. CDR1 SEHNR and CDR2 FQNEAQ come from the germline V gene (reference sequence). Trimming at V came to 5 bases and at J to 11 bases, leaving 3 bases not matched to a gene. The CDR3 runs to 11 residues.

About this clonotype itself: Since a much larger clone is just one base distant, this may be a read error. The chain has TRBV7-9 and TRBJ2-1, with 7 bases aligning to TRBD2. CDR1 is SEHNR and CDR2 is FQNEAQ in the germline V gene (reference sequence). The CDR3 extends over 14 amino acids. The CDR3 sequence: CANSLLGLDNEQFF. The CDR3 nucleotides read TGTGCCAACAGCTTATTAGGACTAGACAATGAGCAGTTCTTC.

This clonotype was seen many times. This chain joins TRBV12-3 or TRBV12-4 and TRBJ2-2; D unresolved. CDR3 size: 13 residues. V gave up 9 bases and J gave up 8 bases, with 16 bases separating them. The CDR3 protein is CASLVAGYGELFF. CDR3 nucleotides: TGTGCCAGTCTAGTCGCCGGTTATGGGGAGCTGTTTTTT.

The sample holds a few counts of this clonotype. The chain couples TRBV6-8 to TRBJ1-2, with 9 bases that match TRBD1. Losses at the gene ends were 2 bases for V and 11 bases for J; bases not matched to a gene: 12. Germline V lookup: CDR1 MNHGY, CDR2 SAAAGT. The CDR3 contains 15 residues. CDR3 nucleotides: TGTGCCAGCAGTTACGGGACAGGGCTTTACAATGATTACACCTTC. Protein product: CASSYGTGLYNDYTF.

On this clonotype itself: This sequence may be a read error, since a much larger clone differs from it by one base. The chain links TRBV19 to TRBJ1-2, with a possible D match to TRBD1 (6 bases). The CDR3 totals 11 residues. V was shortened by 11 bases and J by 4 bases, with 11 bases between the two germline ends. CDR1 is LNHDA, CDR2 SQIVND, per germline (reference sequence). CDR3 DNA: TGTGCCTCACAGGGCACCTATGGCTACACCTTC. The encoded protein is CASQGTYGYTF. Combining the CDR3 with reference TRBV19 and TRBJ1-2 gives the whole variable domain DGGITQSPKYLFRKEGQNVTLSCEQNLNHDAMYWYRQDPGQGLRLIYYSQIVNDFQKGDIAEGYSVSREKKESFPLTVTSAQKNPTAFYLCASQGTYGYTFGSGTRLTVV.

The chain recombines TRBV10-3 with TRBJ2-3, with 14 nucleotides matching TRBD2. The germline gives CDR1 ENHRY, CDR2 SYGVKD. CDR3 length: 16 amino acids. The J segment lost 6 bases and the V segment lost 7 bases, leaving 9 bases of the junction unmatched. The CDR3 sequence is CAINGLAGGHIDTQYF. CDR3 coding DNA: TGTGCCATCAATGGACTAGCGGGGGGTCACATCGATACGCAGTATTTT.

Comments on this clonotype: A clone one base away is much larger, so this may be a read error. The rearrangement links TRBV6-6 to TRBJ2-1; D possibly corresponds to TRBD2 (7 bases). The CDR3 runs to 14 residues. Looked up from germline, CDR1 is MNHNY and CDR2 is SVGAGI (reference sequence). Trimming removed 7 bases at V and 9 bases at J, with 19 bases between. The CDR3: CASNLWGGPVEQFF. CDR3 nucleotide sequence: TGTGCCAGCAATCTGTGGGGGGGCCCTGTTGAGCAGTTCTTC.

This clonotype was counted once. This may come from a read error, since a much larger clone is one base off. J is TRBJ2-1 and V is TRBV6-1; TRBD1 aligns across 9 bases. CDR3 size: 15 residues. Looked up from germline, CDR1 is MNHNS and CDR2 is SASEGT. The CDR3 nucleotides read TGTGTCAGCCTAAACTGGGGACAGGGAGACAATGAGCAGTTCTTC. Translated: CVSLNWGQGDNEQFF.

As regards this clonotype: The germline gene is not matched at one end of the junction; a read error may be the cause. J is TRBJ2-5 and V is TRBV6-5; TRBD2 aligns across 10 bases. Germline values: CDR1 MNHEY, CDR2 SVGAGI. CDR3 size: 14 residues. Here the CDR3 DNA reads TGTGCCTGCAGTTTTGGACTAGCGGCGGAGACCCAGTACTTC. Protein product: CACSFGLAAETQYF.

Comments on this clonotype: A single base separates this from a much larger clone, so it may be a read error. V is TRBV7-2 and J is TRBJ1-1; maybe TRBD1 (6 bases). CDR3 length: 15 amino acids. The germline V gene has CDR1 SGHTA and CDR2 FQGNSA. The CDR3 spells CASSLTTGSGTEAYF. The CDR3 coding sequence is TGTGCCAGCAGCTTGACTACAGGGAGCGGGACTGAAGCTTACTTT.

This clonotype occurred a few times. The chain links TRBV6-5 to TRBJ2-6, with D possibly being TRBD1 (5 bases). The CDR3 contains 15 residues. In germline, CDR1 is MNHEY, CDR2 SVGAGI. Trimming left V 10 bases short and J 0 bases short, with 13 bases between. The CDR3 reads CATLDRYSGANVLTF. The CDR3 region has the DNA TGTGCCACCTTAGACAGATACTCTGGGGCCAACGTCCTGACTTTC.

This clonotype was picked up a small number of times. The J gene is TRBJ2-3, the V gene TRBV7-9, with unresolved D. V was cut by 5 bases and J by 6 bases, with 15 bases left in between. Germline CDR1 reads SEHNR; CDR2 reads FQNEAQ (reference sequence). This CDR3 has 14 amino acids. The CDR3: CASSPALTGDTQYF. CDR3 DNA: TGTGCCAGCAGCCCCGCCTTAACTGGCGATACGCAGTATTTT.

The chain couples TRBV27 to TRBJ1-5; D is undetermined. CDR1 and CDR2 (germline): MNHEY, SMNVEV (reference sequence). V was shortened by 4 bases and J by 0 bases, with 10 bases between the two germline ends. The CDR3 length is 15 residues. The CDR3 spells CASSSRFNSNQPQHF. In DNA, the CDR3 is TGTGCCAGCAGTTCCCGATTTAATAGCAATCAGCCCCAGCATTTT.

On this clonotype: This sequence may be a read error, since a much larger clone differs from it by one base. This chain links TRBV7-6 with TRBJ1-2; TRBD1 is a possible D gene (5 bases). CDR3 length: 19 residues. CDR1 is SGHVS, CDR2 FNYEAQ, per germline. DNA for the CDR3: TGTGCCAACAGCTTAGTCTACAGGTTGATGTCCGGACAAACTTATGGCTACACCTTC. Amino acids: CANSLVYRLMSGQTYGYTF.

There are many counts of this clonotype. The V gene is TRBV29-1, the J gene TRBJ1-1; weak D call: TRBD1 (6 bases). Germline CDR1 is SQVTM and CDR2 is ANQGSEA. The CDR3 spans 11 residues. With 4 bases removed from V and 10 bases from J, the gap between germline ends came to 13 bases. CDR3 in DNA: TGCAGCGTTGTAGTGGGGGCGCGAGCTTTCTTT. Translating gives CSVVVGARAFF.

Only a few counts were recorded for this clonotype. The junction shows a germline mismatch at one end, possibly a read error. The V and J genes are TRBV6-6 and TRBJ2-1; D is perhaps TRBD2 (6 bases). The germline V gene encodes CDR1 MNHNY and CDR2 SVGAGI (reference sequence). CDR3 size: 13 residues. This CDR3 reads CASSYSKRRGAIF. The DNA for the CDR3 is TGTGCCAGCAGTTACTCGAAGCGGAGGGGCGCGATCTTC.

This clonotype has a count of ten or more. The chain joins TRBV7-6 to TRBJ2-3; D is ambiguous. V was shortened by 5 bases and J by 2 bases, with 17 bases between the two germline ends. Germline lookup yields CDR1 SGHVS and CDR2 FNYEAQ. The CDR3 has 16 residues. This CDR3 is CASSIPGGPVTDTQYF. The CDR3 DNA sequence: TGTGCCAGCAGCATCCCCGGCGGTCCCGTCACAGATACGCAGTATTTT.

This clonotype was picked up many times. The rearrangement links TRBV7-2 to TRBJ1-6, with D unresolved. This CDR3 spans 15 amino acids. Trimming removed 4 bases at V and 10 bases at J, with 17 bases between. Germline V lookup: CDR1 SGHTA, CDR2 FQGNSA. This CDR3 reads CASSSKLLLKSPLHF. The CDR3 DNA sequence: TGTGCCAGCAGCTCGAAACTGTTACTTAAATCACCCCTCCACTTT. Full variable domain (remainder filled in from reference TRBV7-2 and TRBJ1-6): GAGVSQSPSNKVTEKGKDVELRCDPISGHTALYWYRQSLGQGLEFLIYFQGNSAPDKSGLPSDRFSAERTGGSVSTLTIQRTQQEDSAVYLCASSSKLLLKSPLHFGNGTRLTVT.

This clonotype was found many times. The chain combines TRBV7-2 with TRBJ1-4, with D maybe TRBD1 (5 bases). V gave up 6 bases and J gave up 8 bases, with 16 bases separating them. The CDR3 loop spans 14 amino acids. CDR1 and CDR2 from the germline V gene are SGHTA and FQGNSA. In DNA form, the CDR3 reads TGTGCCAGCAGACATGCAGGGACCCCAGAAAAACTGTTTTTT. This codes for CASRHAGTPEKLFF.

This clonotype was seen ten or more times. The chain employs TRBV12-3 or TRBV12-4 and TRBJ2-7; no clear D gene. This CDR3 region has 13 residues. Trimming stripped 6 bases from V and 5 bases from J, with 14 bases between. The CDR3: CASRFIGSDEQYF. The CDR3 DNA is TGTGCCAGCAGATTTATTGGCTCTGACGAGCAGTACTTC.

This clonotype was detected many times. The chain recombines TRBV7-9 with TRBJ2-7; 7 bases line up with TRBD1. Trimming took 9 bases from V and 6 from J; bases not matched to a gene: 5. The CDR3 loop spans 11 amino acids. From germline, CDR1 is SEHNR and CDR2 FQNEAQ (reference sequence). In DNA form, the CDR3 reads TGTGCCAGTTCGAGGGGGCCCGAGCAGTACGTC. It yields the protein CASSRGPEQYV.

This clonotype occurred a few times. V and J are TRBV5-1 and TRBJ1-1, with D maybe TRBD1 (6 bases). V dropped 3 bases and J dropped 4 bases, with 16 bases sitting between them. The germline CDR1 and CDR2 sequences are SGHRS and YFSETQ. This CDR3 has 15 amino acids. In DNA form, the CDR3 reads TGCGCCAGCAGCTACGGACAGTCCGCGAGCACTGAAGCTTTCTTT. Protein sequence: CASSYGQSASTEAFF.

The sample holds many counts of this clonotype. The J gene is TRBJ2-5, the V gene TRBV28; 8 bases line up with TRBD1. With 5 bases clipped from V and 5 bases from J, the junction kept 4 bases outside the gene matches. CDR1 is MDHEN, CDR2 SYDVKM, per germline. The CDR3 covers 13 residues. The CDR3 DNA follows: TGTGCCAGCAGTCCCAGGGGGCGGGAGACCCAGTACTTC. Translation: CASSPRGRETQYF.